The rows below give T cell receptor beta chains drawn from one sample of a study. TCRdb independently ran MiXCR on the RT-PCR reads; one entry per CDR3 protein. The profile shows 650,000 to 800,000 distinct CDR3 sequences, 13% to 15% of them singletons. Sample: memory CD4+ T cells from blood. These receptors were obtained from a female donor in good health, serving as a healthy control. Both conserved end residues are part of each CDR3. Fields, in order: clone size, J gene, V gene, CDR3 protein. Clone sizes are given selectively: once, few, many, or a class where the clone is expanded.

clone_size: few; j_call: TRBJ2-2; v_call: TRBV5-1; cdr3_aa: CASSRGPSTGELFF
clone_size: many; j_call: TRBJ2-1; v_call: TRBV15; cdr3_aa: CATSRGFWTGHHEQFF
clone_size: .; j_call: TRBJ2-1; v_call: TRBV12-3/TRBV12-4; cdr3_aa: CASSADQSYNEQFF
clone_size: few; j_call: TRBJ2-3; v_call: TRBV5-1; cdr3_aa: CASSLVLGHTQYF
clone_size: .; j_call: TRBJ2-1; v_call: TRBV20-1; cdr3_aa: CSETVRTSSYNEQFF
clone_size: many; j_call: TRBJ2-1; v_call: TRBV29-1; cdr3_aa: CSVVGGPYNEQFF
clone_size: few; j_call: TRBJ2-1; v_call: TRBV9; cdr3_aa: CASSVDASGRGDEQFF
clone_size: few; j_call: TRBJ2-3; v_call: TRBV5-1; cdr3_aa: CASSPGGTGITTQYF
clone_size: many; j_call: TRBJ2-1; v_call: TRBV15; cdr3_aa: CATSIAKGEQFF
clone_size: .; j_call: TRBJ2-1; v_call: TRBV7-2; cdr3_aa: CASSLTASFYNEQFF
clone_size: .; j_call: TRBJ1-1; v_call: TRBV5-4; cdr3_aa: CASSLSGAMNTEAFF
clone_size: few; j_call: TRBJ1-2; v_call: TRBV3-1; cdr3_aa: CASSRNDRVGGGYTF
clone_size: .; j_call: TRBJ2-7; v_call: TRBV2; cdr3_aa: CASSDGMGEQYF
clone_size: many; j_call: TRBJ2-5; v_call: TRBV7-2; cdr3_aa: CASSLAQVTQYF
clone_size: few; j_call: TRBJ2-1; v_call: TRBV6-2/TRBV6-3; cdr3_aa: CASSWDRRPYNEQFF